This T cell receptor (beta chain) was retrieved from a study of T cell responses to AZD1222 COVID-19 vaccine. Study-wide results and caveats: Donors were mostly white British, more females; clonal diversity possibly underestimated.

This CDR3 has 12 amino acids. Per germline, CDR1 SQVTM and CDR2 ANQGSEA. Generated by immunoSEQ multiplex PCR, the TCRdb table keeps only in-frame clones and is missing some. This table holds 90,000 to 100,000 clones, about 85% found once. With respect to this clone: What it binds is not known.

The clonotype was recovered from an adult in good health. The sequencing here drew on peripheral blood, taken on day 0 of AZD1222 vaccination. This chain links TRBV29-1 with TRBJ1-1; D unresolved. CDR3 residues: CNMIQDSGEAFF. Here the CDR3 DNA reads TGCAACATGATTCAGGATTCGGGTGAAGCTTTCTTT. Supplemented by reference TRBV29-1 and TRBJ1-1, the full variable domain reads SAVISQKPSRDICQRGTSLTIQCQVDSQVTMMFWYRQQPGQSLTLIATANQGSEATYESGFVIDKFPISRPNLTFSTLTVSNMSPEDSSIYLCNMIQDSGEAFFGQGTRLTVV.